One TCR beta chain is described in this entry. The protocol was immunoSEQ multiplex PCR, while the TCRdb copy is restricted to in-frame clones and leaves out a portion. The profile covers 150,000 or so clones, with roughly 92% appearing a single time and around 5.4% taken by the ten largest. The sample originates from a study of control samples from healthy donors and cancer patients. Germline-derived CDR1 and CDR2 are SEHNR and FQNEAQ (reference sequence). The CDR3 has 14 amino acids. V was clipped by 0 bases and J by 5 bases, with 10 bases between them. The receptor's source is a young man in good health. This chain links TRBV7-9 with TRBJ2-5; TRBD1 or TRBD2 may be the D gene (5 bases each). Sequencing used blood. The CDR3 bases are TGTGCCAGCAGCTTAGCTGGGGGTGGTGAGACCCAGTACTTC. The encoded protein is CASSLAGGGETQYF.